A single sample gave rise to the 5 T cell receptor beta chains below, sequenced in a study of control samples from healthy donors and cancer patients. Only in-frame clones appear in the TCRdb table, and some are missing; sequencing was by immunoSEQ multiplex PCR. The data hold around 7,000 clones, with about four fifths observed a single time. The specimen was PBMCs. The source is a man between 65 and 85 years old with lung cancer.

The chain carries TRBV6-5 and TRBJ1-5; D is undetermined. Trimming pared 6 bases from V and 2 bases from J, leaving 14 bases between. CDR1 and CDR2 from the germline V gene are MNHEY and SVGAGI. This CDR3 is built from 15 residues. The CDR3 sequence is CASSPREVGNQPQHF. In DNA form, the CDR3 reads TGTGCCAGCAGCCCGCGGGAGGTAGGCAATCAGCCCCAGCATTTT.

A single count supports this clone. The CDR3 DNA sequence: TGTGCCAGCAGCCATTCTAGCGCCCCCTACAATGAGCAGTTCTTC. Translating gives CASSHSSAPYNEQFF. This chain connects TRBV3-1 (or the pseudogene TRBV3-2) to TRBJ2-1; D might be TRBD2 (6 bases). This CDR3 has 15 residues. V lost 3 bases to trimming and J lost 2 bases, with 11 bases between them. Germline V gene lookup returns CDR1 LGHDT and CDR2 YNNKEL (reference sequence).

V gene TRBV24-1 combines with J gene TRBJ2-7; D is tentatively TRBD1 or TRBD2 (7 bases each). CDR1 and CDR2 (germline): KGHDR, SFDVKD. Trimming cost V 1 base and J 2 bases, with 11 bases left between them. The CDR3 has 15 amino acids. CDR3 region: CATSDFSGGAYEQYF. The CDR3 coding sequence is TGTGCCACCAGTGATTTCTCAGGGGGGGCCTACGAGCAGTACTTC.

The CDR3 sequence: CASSLANRDLRGVSPLHF. In DNA form, the CDR3 reads TGTGCCAGCAGCTTGGCCAACAGGGACCTCCGAGGGGTTTCACCCCTCCACTTT. The V and J genes are TRBV5-6 and TRBJ1-6, with D possibly being TRBD1 (6 bases). Germline CDR1 is SGHDT and CDR2 is YYEEEE. Trimming stripped 0 bases from V and 9 bases from J, with 22 bases between. This CDR3 is 18 amino acids long.

The rearrangement joins TRBV7-6 to TRBJ2-2; D remains unclear. CDR1 and CDR2 (germline): SGHVS, FNYEAQ. V lost 6 bases, J lost 0 bases, and 8 bases lay in between. The CDR3 has 14 residues. Written as DNA, the CDR3 is TGTGCCAGCAGTATTATGGCGAACACCGGGGAGCTGTTTTTT. It codes for CASSIMANTGELFF.